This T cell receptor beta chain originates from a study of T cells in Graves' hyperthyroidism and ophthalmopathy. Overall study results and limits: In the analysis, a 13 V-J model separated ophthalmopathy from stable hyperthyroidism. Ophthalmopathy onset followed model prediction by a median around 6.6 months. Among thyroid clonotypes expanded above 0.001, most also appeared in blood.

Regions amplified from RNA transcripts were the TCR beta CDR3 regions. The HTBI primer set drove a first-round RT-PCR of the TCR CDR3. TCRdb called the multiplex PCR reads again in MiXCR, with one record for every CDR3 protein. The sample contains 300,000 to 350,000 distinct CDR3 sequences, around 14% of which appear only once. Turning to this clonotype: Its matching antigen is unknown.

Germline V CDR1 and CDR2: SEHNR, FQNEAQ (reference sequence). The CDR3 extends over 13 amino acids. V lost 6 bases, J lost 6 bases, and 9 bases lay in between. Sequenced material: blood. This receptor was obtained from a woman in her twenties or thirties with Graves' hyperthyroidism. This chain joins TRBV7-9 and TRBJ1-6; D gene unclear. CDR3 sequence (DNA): TGTGCCAGCAGTTTTGGCGGTAATTCACCCCTCCACTTT. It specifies CASSFGGNSPLHF. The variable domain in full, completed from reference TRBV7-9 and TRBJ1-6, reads DTGVSQNPRHKITKRGQNVTFRCDPISEHNRLYWYRQTLGQGPEFLTYFQNEAQLEKSRLLSDRFSAERPKGSFSTLEIQRTEQGDSAMYLCASSFGGNSPLHFGNGTRLTVT.